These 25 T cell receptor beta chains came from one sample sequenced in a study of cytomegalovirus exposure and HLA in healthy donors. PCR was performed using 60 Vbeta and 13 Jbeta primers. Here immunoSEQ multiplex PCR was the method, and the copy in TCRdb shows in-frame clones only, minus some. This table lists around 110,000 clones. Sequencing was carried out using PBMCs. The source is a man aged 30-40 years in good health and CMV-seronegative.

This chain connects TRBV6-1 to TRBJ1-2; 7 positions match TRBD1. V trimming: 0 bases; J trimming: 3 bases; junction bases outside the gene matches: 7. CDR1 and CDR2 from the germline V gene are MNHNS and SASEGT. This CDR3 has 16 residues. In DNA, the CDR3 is TGTGCCAGCAGTGAAGCGCTCCAGGGGGACTACTATGGCTACACCTTC. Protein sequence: CASSEALQGDYYGYTF.

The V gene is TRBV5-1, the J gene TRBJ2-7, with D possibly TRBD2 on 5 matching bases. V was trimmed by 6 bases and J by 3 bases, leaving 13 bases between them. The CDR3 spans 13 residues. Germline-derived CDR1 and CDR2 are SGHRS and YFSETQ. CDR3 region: CASTRTGIYEQYF. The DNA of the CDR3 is TGCGCCAGCACACGGACGGGAATCTACGAGCAGTACTTC.

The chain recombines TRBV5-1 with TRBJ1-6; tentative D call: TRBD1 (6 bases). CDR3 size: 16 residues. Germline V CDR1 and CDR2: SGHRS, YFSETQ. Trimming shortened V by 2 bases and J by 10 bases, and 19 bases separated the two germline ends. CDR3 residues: CASSLVRHREGSPLHF. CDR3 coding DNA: TGCGCCAGCAGCTTAGTCAGGCACAGGGAAGGATCACCCCTCCACTTT.

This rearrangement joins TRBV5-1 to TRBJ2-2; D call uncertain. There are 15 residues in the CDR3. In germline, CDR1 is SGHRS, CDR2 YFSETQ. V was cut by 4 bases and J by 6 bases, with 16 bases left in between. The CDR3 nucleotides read TGCGCCAGCAGCAAGGCCCTAACAGCCCCCGGGGAGCTGTTTTTT. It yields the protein CASSKALTAPGELFF.

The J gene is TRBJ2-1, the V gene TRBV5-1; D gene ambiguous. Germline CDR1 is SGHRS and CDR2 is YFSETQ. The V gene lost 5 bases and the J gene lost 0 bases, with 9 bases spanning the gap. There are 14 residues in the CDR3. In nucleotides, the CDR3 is TGCGCCAGCAGGGGTTCGGGCTCCTACAATGAGCAGTTCTTC. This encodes CASRGSGSYNEQFF.

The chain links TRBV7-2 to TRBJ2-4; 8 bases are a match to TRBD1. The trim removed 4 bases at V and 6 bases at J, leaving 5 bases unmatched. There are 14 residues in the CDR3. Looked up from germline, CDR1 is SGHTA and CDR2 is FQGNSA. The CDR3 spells CASSSQGAGNIQYF. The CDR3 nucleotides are TGTGCCAGCAGCTCCCAGGGGGCGGGAAACATTCAGTACTTC.

As DNA, the CDR3 is TGTGCCAGCAGTGCGACTAGCGGGGGCCGTCAGAGCACAGATACGCAGTATTTT. This encodes CASSATSGGRQSTDTQYF. V and J are TRBV27 and TRBJ2-3; 12 nucleotides agree with TRBD2. J lost 0 bases, V lost 5 bases, and 9 bases had no gene match. Germline V gene lookup returns CDR1 MNHEY and CDR2 SMNVEV (reference sequence). The CDR3 extends over 18 amino acids.

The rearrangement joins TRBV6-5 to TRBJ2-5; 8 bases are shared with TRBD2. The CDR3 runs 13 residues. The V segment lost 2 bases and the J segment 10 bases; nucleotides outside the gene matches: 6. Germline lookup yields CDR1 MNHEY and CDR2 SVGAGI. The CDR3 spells CASSYPTGGGQYF. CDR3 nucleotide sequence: TGTGCCAGCAGTTACCCTACCGGGGGGGGCCAGTACTTC.

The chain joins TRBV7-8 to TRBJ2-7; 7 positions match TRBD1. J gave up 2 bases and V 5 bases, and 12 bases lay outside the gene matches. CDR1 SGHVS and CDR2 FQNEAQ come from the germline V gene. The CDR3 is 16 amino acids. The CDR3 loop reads CASSTLPGQKTYEQYF. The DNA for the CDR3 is TGTGCCAGCAGCACGCTACCGGGACAGAAAACCTACGAGCAGTACTTC.

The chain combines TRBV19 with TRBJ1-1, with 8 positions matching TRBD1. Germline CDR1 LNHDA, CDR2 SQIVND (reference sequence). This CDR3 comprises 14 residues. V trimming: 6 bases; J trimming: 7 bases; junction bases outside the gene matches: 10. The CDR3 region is CASSLTGVRGEAFF. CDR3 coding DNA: TGTGCCAGTAGCCTGACAGGGGTTAGAGGTGAAGCTTTCTTT.

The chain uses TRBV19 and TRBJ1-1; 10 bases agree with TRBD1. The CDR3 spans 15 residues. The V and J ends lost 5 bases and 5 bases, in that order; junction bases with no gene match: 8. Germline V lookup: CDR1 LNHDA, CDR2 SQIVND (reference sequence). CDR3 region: CASSGADRGRTEAFF. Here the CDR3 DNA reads TGTGCCAGTAGTGGAGCCGACAGGGGGCGTACTGAAGCTTTCTTT.

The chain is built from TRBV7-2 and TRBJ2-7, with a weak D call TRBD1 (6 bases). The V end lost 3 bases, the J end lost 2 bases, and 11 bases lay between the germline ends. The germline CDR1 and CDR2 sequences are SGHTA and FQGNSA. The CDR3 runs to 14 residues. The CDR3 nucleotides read TGTGCCAGCAGCTTTGACAGGCAGACCTACGAGCAGTACTTC. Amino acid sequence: CASSFDRQTYEQYF.

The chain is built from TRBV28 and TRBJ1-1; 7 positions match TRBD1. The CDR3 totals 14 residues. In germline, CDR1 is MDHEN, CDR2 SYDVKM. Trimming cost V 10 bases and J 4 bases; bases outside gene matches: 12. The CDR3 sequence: CATQSSTGTTEAFF. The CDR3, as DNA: TGTGCCACCCAATCATCGACAGGGACCACTGAAGCTTTCTTT.

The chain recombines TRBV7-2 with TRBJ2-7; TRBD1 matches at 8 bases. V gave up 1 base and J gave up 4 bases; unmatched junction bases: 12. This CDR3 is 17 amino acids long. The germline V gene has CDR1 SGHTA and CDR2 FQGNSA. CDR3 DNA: TGTGCCAGCAGCTTAGACCATCCGGGACAGGTGCGGTACGAGCAGTACTTC. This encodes CASSLDHPGQVRYEQYF.

The CDR3 region is CASSISGEETQYF. DNA of the CDR3: TGTGCCAGTAGTATCTCGGGTGAAGAGACCCAGTACTTC. The V and J genes are TRBV19 and TRBJ2-5, with D unresolved. Trimming removed 3 bases from V and 3 bases from J, with 8 bases in between. CDR1 LNHDA and CDR2 SQIVND come from the germline V gene (reference sequence). There are 13 residues in the CDR3.

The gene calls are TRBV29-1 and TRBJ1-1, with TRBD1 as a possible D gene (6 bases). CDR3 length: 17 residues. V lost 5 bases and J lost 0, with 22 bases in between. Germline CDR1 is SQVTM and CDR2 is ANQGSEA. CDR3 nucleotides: TGCAGCGTTCCATCCTACAGGGAGAAGGCTATGAACACTGAAGCTTTCTTT. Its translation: CSVPSYREKAMNTEAFF.

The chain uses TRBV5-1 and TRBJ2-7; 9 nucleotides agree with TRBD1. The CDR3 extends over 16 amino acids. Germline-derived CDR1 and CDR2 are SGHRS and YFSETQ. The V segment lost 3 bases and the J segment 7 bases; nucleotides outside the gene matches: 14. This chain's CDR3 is CASSSRTGDIYVEQYF. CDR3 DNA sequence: TGCGCCAGCAGCTCCCGGACAGGGGATATCTACGTGGAGCAGTACTTC.

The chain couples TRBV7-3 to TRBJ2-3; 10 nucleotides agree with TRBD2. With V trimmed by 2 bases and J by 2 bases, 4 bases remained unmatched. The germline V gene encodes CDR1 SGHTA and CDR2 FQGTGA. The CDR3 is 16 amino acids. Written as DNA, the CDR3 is TGTGCCAGCAGCTTAGGTACTAGCGGGGTCACAGATACGCAGTATTTT. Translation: CASSLGTSGVTDTQYF.

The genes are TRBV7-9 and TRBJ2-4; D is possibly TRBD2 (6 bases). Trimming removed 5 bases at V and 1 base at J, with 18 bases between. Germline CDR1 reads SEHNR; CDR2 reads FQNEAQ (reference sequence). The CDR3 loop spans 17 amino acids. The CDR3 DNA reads TGTGCCAGCAGCCCTGCTCGGGGGAGAGTTGCCAAAAACATTCAGTACTTC. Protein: CASSPARGRVAKNIQYF. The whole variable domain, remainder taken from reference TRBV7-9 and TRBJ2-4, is DTGVSQNPRHKITKRGQNVTFRCDPISEHNRLYWYRQTLGQGPEFLTYFQNEAQLEKSRLLSDRFSAERPKGSFSTLEIQRTEQGDSAMYLCASSPARGRVAKNIQYFGAGTRLSVL.

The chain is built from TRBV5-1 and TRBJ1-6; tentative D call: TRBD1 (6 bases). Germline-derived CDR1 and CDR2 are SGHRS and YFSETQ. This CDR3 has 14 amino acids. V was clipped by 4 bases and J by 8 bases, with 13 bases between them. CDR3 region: CASSLGAVDSPLHF. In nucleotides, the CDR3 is TGCGCCAGCAGCCTGGGGGCAGTGGATTCACCCCTCCACTTT.

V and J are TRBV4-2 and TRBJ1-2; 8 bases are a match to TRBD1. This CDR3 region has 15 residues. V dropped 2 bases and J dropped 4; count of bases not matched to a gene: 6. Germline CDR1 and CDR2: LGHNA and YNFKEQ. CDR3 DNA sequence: TGTGCCAGCAGCCAAACACAGGGGGAGGGCTATGGCTACACCTTC. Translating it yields CASSQTQGEGYGYTF.

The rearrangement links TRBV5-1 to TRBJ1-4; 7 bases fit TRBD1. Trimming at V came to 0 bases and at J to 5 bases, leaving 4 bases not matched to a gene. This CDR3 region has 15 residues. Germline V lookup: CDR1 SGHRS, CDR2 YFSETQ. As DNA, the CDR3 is TGCGCCAGCAGCTTGGAACAGGGGCAAAATGAAAAACTGTTTTTT. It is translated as CASSLEQGQNEKLFF.

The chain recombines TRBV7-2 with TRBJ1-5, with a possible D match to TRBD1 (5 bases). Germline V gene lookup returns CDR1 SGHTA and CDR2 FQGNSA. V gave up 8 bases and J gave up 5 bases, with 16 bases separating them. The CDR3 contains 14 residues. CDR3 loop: CASGSTGGYQPQHF. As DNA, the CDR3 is TGTGCCAGCGGATCTACCGGGGGGTATCAGCCCCAGCATTTT.

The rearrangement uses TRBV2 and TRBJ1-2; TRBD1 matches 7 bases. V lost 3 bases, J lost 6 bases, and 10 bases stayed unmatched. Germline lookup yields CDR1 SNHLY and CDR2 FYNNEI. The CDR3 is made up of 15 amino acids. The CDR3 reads CASSDARQGWNGYTF. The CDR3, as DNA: TGTGCCAGCAGTGACGCGAGACAGGGCTGGAATGGCTACACCTTC.

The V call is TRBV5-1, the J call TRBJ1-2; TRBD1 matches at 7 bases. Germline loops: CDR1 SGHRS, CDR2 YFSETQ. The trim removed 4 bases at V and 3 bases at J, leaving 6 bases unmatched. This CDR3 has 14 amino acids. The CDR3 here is CASSITGDDYGYTF. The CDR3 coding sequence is TGCGCCAGCAGCATTACAGGGGACGACTATGGCTACACCTTC.